A single sample gave rise to the 18 T cell receptor beta chains below, sequenced in a study of cytomegalovirus exposure and HLA in healthy donors. The primer mix had 60 Vbeta and 13 Jbeta primers. TCRdb keeps only in-frame clones here, not all; method: immunoSEQ multiplex PCR. Of around 180,000 clones in the sample, 80% to 85% are singletons; the top ten hold around 1.9%. Sequencing used PBMCs. All receptors come from a woman aged 18-29 years in good health and CMV-seropositive.

This chain links TRBV5-4 with TRBJ2-3, with 13 bases identical to TRBD2. The V segment lost 6 bases and the J segment 4 bases; nucleotides outside the gene matches: 14. The CDR3 sequence is 18 residues long. The germline CDR1 and CDR2 sequences are SGHNT and YYREEE (reference sequence). CDR3 nucleotide sequence: TGTGCCAGCAAGGCTCGGGTTATGGGACTAGCGGGGTCAGATACGCAGTATTTT. Its protein product is CASKARVMGLAGSDTQYF.

This clone showed up just a few times. The chain employs TRBV4-2 and TRBJ2-3; possible D gene TRBD2, 6 bases. Germline CDR1 and CDR2: LGHNA and YNFKEQ. V dropped 1 base and J dropped 3 bases, with 11 bases sitting between them. This CDR3 region has 15 residues. The CDR3 DNA is TGTGCCAGCAGCCAAGGAGGCCTAGCGACAGATACGCAGTATTTT. Translating it yields CASSQGGLATDTQYF.

This clone was recorded a few times. V and J are TRBV5-8 and TRBJ2-1; 10 bases align to TRBD2. This CDR3 has 17 residues. The germline CDR1 and CDR2 sequences are SGHTS and YDEGEE. Trimming took 0 bases from V and 5 from J; bases not matched to a gene: 8. CDR3 in amino acids: CASSLVVLAGDDNEQFF. In DNA form, the CDR3 reads TGTGCCAGCAGCTTGGTGGTCCTAGCGGGGGACGACAATGAGCAGTTCTTC. The full variable domain, with the rest looked up from reference TRBV5-8 and TRBJ2-1, is EAGVTQSPTHLIKTRGQQATLRCSPISGHTSVYWYQQALGLGLQFLLWYDEGEERNRGNFPPRFSGRQFPNYSSELNVNALELEDSALYLCASSLVVLAGDDNEQFFGPGTRLTVL.

The rearrangement uses TRBV11-1 and TRBJ1-2; D gene ambiguous. The V and J ends lost 3 bases and 4 bases respectively, with 9 bases between them. Germline V gene lookup returns CDR1 SGHAT and CDR2 FQDESV (reference sequence). The CDR3 covers 13 residues. CDR3 in DNA: TGTGCCAGCAGCTTGGGAGGGTCCTATGGCTACACCTTC. Amino acid sequence: CASSLGGSYGYTF.

CDR3 loop: CASSPRLAPGTDTQYF. The CDR3 nucleotides read TGTGCCAGCAGCCCCAGACTAGCGCCTGGCACAGATACGCAGTATTTT. The gene calls are TRBV5-8 and TRBJ2-3, with 8 nucleotides matching TRBD2. The CDR3 is 16 amino acids. Germline CDR1 and CDR2: SGHTS and YDEGEE. J gave up 1 base and V 4 bases, and 8 bases lay outside the gene matches.

This chain links TRBV2 with TRBJ2-7; TRBD1 aligns across 9 bases. The germline gives CDR1 SNHLY, CDR2 FYNNEI. CDR3 length: 15 residues. V trimming: 3 bases; J trimming: 0 bases; junction bases outside the gene matches: 3. In DNA form, the CDR3 reads TGTGCCAGCAGTGACCGGGACAGGGCCTCCTACGAGCAGTACTTC. Its protein is CASSDRDRASYEQYF.

The rearrangement links TRBV11-2 to TRBJ1-6; D is undetermined. Germline values: CDR1 SGHAT, CDR2 FQNNGV. V was trimmed by 3 bases and J by 10 bases, leaving 13 bases between them. This CDR3 spans 14 amino acids. Here the CDR3 reads CASSLLSGGSPLHF. In DNA form, the CDR3 reads TGTGCCAGCAGCTTGCTGTCAGGCGGGTCACCCCTCCACTTT.

This chain connects TRBV5-1 to TRBJ2-7, with 7 nucleotides matching TRBD1. The CDR3 covers 13 residues. V was pared by 4 bases and J by 6 bases, with 7 bases of the junction left unmatched. Germline CDR1 reads SGHRS; CDR2 reads YFSETQ. CDR3: CASSKDRDLEQYV. The CDR3, as DNA: TGCGCCAGCAGCAAAGACAGGGACCTCGAGCAGTACGTC.

The rearrangement joins TRBV4-1 to TRBJ1-6; the match to TRBD1 covers 10 bases. The CDR3 totals 20 residues. Germline V gene data show CDR1 as MGHRA and CDR2 as YSYEKL. Unmatched junction bases numbered 16, after V lost 1 base and J lost 7 bases. The CDR3 here is CASSQGWDYRPGQGNSPLHF. CDR3 nucleotides: TGCGCCAGCAGCCAAGGGTGGGACTATCGTCCGGGACAGGGGAATTCACCCCTCCACTTT.

CDR3 amino acids: CASSKRTAPIGYTF. Here the CDR3 DNA reads TGTGCCAGTAGCAAAAGGACAGCACCTATTGGCTACACCTTC. This chain uses TRBV19 with TRBJ1-2, with a tentative D call TRBD1 (6 bases). The CDR3 has 14 amino acids. The V gene's germline CDR1 is LNHDA and CDR2 SQIVND (reference sequence). Between the trimmed V and J ends, which lost 6 bases and 7 bases, there was a span of 18 bases.

V gene TRBV7-2 combines with J gene TRBJ2-3; no reliable D call. The V end lost 2 bases, the J end lost 0 bases, and 6 bases lay between the germline ends. The CDR3 consists of 14 residues. In germline, CDR1 is SGHTA, CDR2 FQGNSA. CDR3 region: CASSLSVSTDTQYF. The CDR3 nucleotides are TGTGCCAGCAGCTTAAGCGTAAGCACAGATACGCAGTATTTT.

In nucleotides, the CDR3 is TGTGCCAGCAGCTTAGGACGGGACAGGTACACAGATACGCAGTATTTT. Translating gives CASSLGRDRYTDTQYF. This chain uses TRBV11-3 with TRBJ2-3; 8 nucleotides match TRBD1. This CDR3 is 16 amino acids long. Unmatched junction bases numbered 5, after V lost 1 base and J lost 2 bases. Germline V gene data show CDR1 as SGHNT and CDR2 as YENEEA.

J is TRBJ1-2 and V is TRBV6-1, with D possibly TRBD1 on 6 matching bases. The CDR3 runs 14 residues. Deletions cut 7 bases from V and 4 bases from J, with 16 bases between. Germline V lookup: CDR1 MNHNS, CDR2 SASEGT. For the CDR3, the DNA is TGTGCCAGCACCGCGATCCCAGGGGCCTATGGCTACACCTTC. Translating it yields CASTAIPGAYGYTF.

V usage is TRBV9 and J usage is TRBJ2-5; no firm D call. Germline assignment: CDR1 SGDLS and CDR2 YYNGEE. V was clipped by 0 bases and J by 2 bases, with 11 bases between them. The length of the CDR3 is 15 residues. CDR3 nucleotide sequence: TGTGCCAGCAGCGTAGCTCCCAGGATACAAGAGACCCAGTACTTC. Translation gives CASSVAPRIQETQYF.

Points on this clone: Within the sample, other DNA sequences also encode this same CDR3. The chain couples TRBV5-1 to TRBJ2-7; 7 bases are shared with TRBD1. Germline values: CDR1 SGHRS, CDR2 YFSETQ. The CDR3 consists of 13 residues. V lost 2 bases and J lost 3; bases outside the gene matches: 2. In DNA form, the CDR3 reads TGCGCCAGCAGCTTCGCAGGGGGCTACGAGCAGTACTTC. The encoded protein is CASSFAGGYEQYF.

The rearrangement joins TRBV27 to TRBJ1-5; D is unresolved. V lost 5 bases and J 3 bases, leaving 8 bases between the germline ends. CDR3 length: 13 residues. CDR1 is MNHEY, CDR2 SMNVEV, per germline (reference sequence). CDR3 amino acids: CASSEAHNQPQHF. Written as DNA, the CDR3 is TGTGCCAGCAGTGAAGCCCACAATCAGCCCCAGCATTTT.

In this sample, this clone turned up once. This chain joins TRBV4-1 and TRBJ1-6; 7 bases line up with TRBD1. Germline CDR1 MGHRA, CDR2 YSYEKL. The CDR3 is 18 amino acids. With 6 bases clipped from V and 0 bases from J, the junction kept 11 bases outside the gene matches. CDR3 nucleotide sequence: TGCGCCAGCAGTCTAGGACAGGCTCGTAGCTCCTATAATTCACCCCTCCACTTT. This translates into CASSLGQARSSYNSPLHF.

The chain couples TRBV4-1 to TRBJ1-1; D remains ambiguous. The V gene lost 0 bases and the J gene lost 0 bases, with 11 bases spanning the gap. The CDR3 is made up of 16 amino acids. CDR1 is MGHRA and CDR2 is YSYEKL in the germline V gene. The CDR3 coding sequence is TGCGCCAGCAGCCAAGACTCGAAGAGAATGAACACTGAAGCTTTCTTT. Amino acid sequence: CASSQDSKRMNTEAFF.